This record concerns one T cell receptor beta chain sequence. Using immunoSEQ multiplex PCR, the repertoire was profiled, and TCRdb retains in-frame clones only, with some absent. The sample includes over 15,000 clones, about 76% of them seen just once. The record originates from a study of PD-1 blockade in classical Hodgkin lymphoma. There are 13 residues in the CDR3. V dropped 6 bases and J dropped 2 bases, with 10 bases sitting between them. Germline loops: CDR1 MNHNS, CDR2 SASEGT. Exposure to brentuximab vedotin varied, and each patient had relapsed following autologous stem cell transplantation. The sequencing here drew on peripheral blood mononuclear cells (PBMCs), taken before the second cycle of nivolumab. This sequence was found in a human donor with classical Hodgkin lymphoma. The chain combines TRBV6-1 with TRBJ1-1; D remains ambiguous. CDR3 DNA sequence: TGTGCCAGCAGGGGGAGTAGTAACACTGAAGCTTTCTTT. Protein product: CASRGSSNTEAFF.